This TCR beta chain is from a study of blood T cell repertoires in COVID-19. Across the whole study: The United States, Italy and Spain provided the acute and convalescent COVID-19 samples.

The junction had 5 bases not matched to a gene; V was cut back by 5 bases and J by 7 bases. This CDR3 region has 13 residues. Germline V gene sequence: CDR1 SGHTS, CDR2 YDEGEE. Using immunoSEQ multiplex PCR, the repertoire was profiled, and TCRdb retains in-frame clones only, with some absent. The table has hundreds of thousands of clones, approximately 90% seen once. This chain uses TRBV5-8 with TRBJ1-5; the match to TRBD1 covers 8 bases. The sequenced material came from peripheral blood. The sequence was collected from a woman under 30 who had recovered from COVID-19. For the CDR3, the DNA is TGTGCCAGCAGGCCGACAGGGGCACAGCCCCAGCATTTT. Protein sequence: CASRPTGAQPQHF.